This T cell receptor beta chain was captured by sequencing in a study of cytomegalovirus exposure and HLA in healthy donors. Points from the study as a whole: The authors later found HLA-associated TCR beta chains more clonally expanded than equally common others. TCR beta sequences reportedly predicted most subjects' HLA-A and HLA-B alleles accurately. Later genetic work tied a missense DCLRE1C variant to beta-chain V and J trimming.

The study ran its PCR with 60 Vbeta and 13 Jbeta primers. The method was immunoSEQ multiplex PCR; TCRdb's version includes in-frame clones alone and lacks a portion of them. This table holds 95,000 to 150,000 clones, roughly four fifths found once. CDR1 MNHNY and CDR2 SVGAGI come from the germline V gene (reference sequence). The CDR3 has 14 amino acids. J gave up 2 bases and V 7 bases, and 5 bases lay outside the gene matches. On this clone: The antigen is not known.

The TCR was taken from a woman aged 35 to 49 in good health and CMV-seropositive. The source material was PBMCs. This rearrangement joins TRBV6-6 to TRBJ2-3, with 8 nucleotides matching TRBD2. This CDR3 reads CASNLAGITDTQYF. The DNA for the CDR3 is TGTGCCAGCAATTTAGCGGGGATCACAGATACGCAGTATTTT.